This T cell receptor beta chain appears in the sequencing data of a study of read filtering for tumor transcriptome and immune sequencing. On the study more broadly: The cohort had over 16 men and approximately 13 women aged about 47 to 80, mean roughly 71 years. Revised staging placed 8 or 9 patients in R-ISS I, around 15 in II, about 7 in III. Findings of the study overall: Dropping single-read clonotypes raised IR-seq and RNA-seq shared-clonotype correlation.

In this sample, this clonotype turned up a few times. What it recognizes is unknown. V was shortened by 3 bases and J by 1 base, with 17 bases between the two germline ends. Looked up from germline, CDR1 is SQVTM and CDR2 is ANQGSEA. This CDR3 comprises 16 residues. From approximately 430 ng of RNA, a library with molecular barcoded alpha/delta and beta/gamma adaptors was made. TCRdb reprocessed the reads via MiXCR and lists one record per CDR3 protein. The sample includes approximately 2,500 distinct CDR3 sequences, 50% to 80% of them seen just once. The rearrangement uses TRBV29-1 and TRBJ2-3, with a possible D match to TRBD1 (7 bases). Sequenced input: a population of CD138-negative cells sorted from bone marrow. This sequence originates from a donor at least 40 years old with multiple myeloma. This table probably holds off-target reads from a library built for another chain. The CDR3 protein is CSVDQAGGSGTDTQYF. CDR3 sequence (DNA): TGCAGCGTTGATCAAGCAGGGGGGAGTGGCACAGATACGCAGTATTTT.